This entry features one TCR beta chain sequence. This record comes from a study of tumor-infiltrating lymphocytes in oesophageal squamous cell carcinoma. TCRdb used MiXCR to reprocess the PCR reads, holding one entry per CDR3 protein. The sample records over 13,000 distinct CDR3 sequences, about 50% being singletons. Germline CDR1 MNHNS, CDR2 SASEGT. V shed 7 bases, J shed 9 bases, and the junction held 8 bases outside the gene matches. This CDR3 has 14 amino acids. The sequence derives from a male donor with esophageal squamous cell carcinoma. The rearrangement uses TRBV6-1 and TRBJ2-4, with TRBD1 matching 11 bases. The material sequenced was esophageal tumor tissue. CDR3 DNA: TGTGCCAGCATTAAGGACAGGGGGCCTAGCATTCAGTACTTC. It specifies CASIKDRGPSIQYF.